This entry lists 30 T cell receptor beta chains sequenced from one sample in a study of neurological immune-mediated disorders. The time point denotes: technical triplicate 3. TCRdb redid the calling of the 5' RACE reads with MiXCR, one entry per CDR3 protein. Seen here are approximately 40,000 distinct CDR3 sequences, about 22% observed once, and the top ten hold 3.5% to 5%. Sample: PBMCs. The origin of the receptors is a man aged 55 to 70 with HTLV-1-associated myelopathy (HAM/TSP).

This clonotype was recorded at least ten times. CDR3 bases: TGTGCCAGCAGTGAAGCGCAAGTAACAGATACGCAGTATTTT. Protein product: CASSEAQVTDTQYF. The chain has TRBV2 and TRBJ2-3; D not resolved. The CDR3 has 14 residues. Germline V gene data show CDR1 as SNHLY and CDR2 as FYNNEI. Trimming left V 0 bases short and J 3 bases short, with 7 bases between.

This clonotype was detected ten times or more. The rearrangement joins TRBV5-1 to TRBJ1-2; D is undetermined. V lost 0 bases and J 0 bases, leaving 12 bases between the germline ends. The germline V gene has CDR1 SGHRS and CDR2 YFSETQ. The CDR3 consists of 16 residues. CDR3 coding DNA: TGCGCCAGCAGCTTGGAAGCAGGAGGCCCTAACTATGGCTACACCTTC. This sequence encodes CASSLEAGGPNYGYTF.

This clonotype was counted many times. V usage is TRBV20-1 and J usage is TRBJ2-7; 9 positions agree with TRBD1. Germline V gene lookup returns CDR1 DFQATT and CDR2 SNEGSKA (reference sequence). Trimming cost V 3 bases and J 5 bases; bases outside gene matches: 11. The CDR3 length is 15 residues. The CDR3 region is CSARNALTGGDEQYF. In DNA, the CDR3 is TGCAGTGCTAGGAATGCCCTGACAGGGGGGGACGAGCAGTACTTC.

This clonotype came up many times. The chain joins TRBV18 to TRBJ1-1; tentatively, D is TRBD1 (6 bases). This CDR3 contains 14 residues. V lost 3 bases and J lost 0, with 8 bases in between. Germline V gene lookup returns CDR1 KGHSH and CDR2 LQKENI. CDR3 in DNA: TGTGCCAGCTCACCGGACAGCCTGAACACTGAAGCTTTCTTT. This gives the protein CASSPDSLNTEAFF. The full variable domain, rest sourced from reference TRBV18 and TRBJ1-1, is NAGVMQNPRHLVRRRGQEARLRCSPMKGHSHVYWYRQLPEEGLKFMVYLQKENIIDESGMPKERFSAEFPKEGPSILRIQQVVRGDSAAYFCASSPDSLNTEAFFGQGTRLTVV.

The chain carries TRBV28 and TRBJ1-1, with 7 positions matching TRBD1. Germline V CDR1 and CDR2: MDHEN, SYDVKM. This CDR3 has 12 residues. Trimming took 6 bases from V and 11 from J; bases not matched to a gene: 9. DNA for the CDR3: TGTGCCAGCAGGTCGCAGACAGGGTATGCTTTCTTT. Encoded protein: CASRSQTGYAFF.

This clonotype was found many times. The rearrangement links TRBV19 to TRBJ1-1; 7 bases fit TRBD1. CDR3 length: 13 residues. Germline trimming cut 8 bases from V and 5 bases from J; bases unmatched to any gene: 8. The germline CDR1 and CDR2 sequences are LNHDA and SQIVND (reference sequence). The DNA for the CDR3 is TGTGCCAGTTGGAGACAGGGAGGGACTGAAGCTTTCTTT. This gives the protein CASWRQGGTEAFF.

This clonotype was picked up many times. The chain couples TRBV7-9 to TRBJ2-7; D not certain. Germline CDR1 is SEHNR and CDR2 is FQNEAQ (reference sequence). Deletions cut 5 bases from V and 3 bases from J, with 8 bases between. CDR3 length equals 12 residues. The CDR3 nucleotides are TGTGCCAGCAGCCTTTTTGGCTACGAGCAGTACTTC. Encoded protein: CASSLFGYEQYF.

This clonotype was observed many times. The chain carries TRBV5-1 and TRBJ2-2; TRBD2 might be the D (6 bases). The CDR3 length is 16 residues. Deletions cut 0 bases from V and 1 base from J, with 10 bases between. Germline CDR1 and CDR2: SGHRS and YFSETQ. Here the CDR3 DNA reads TGCGCCAGCAGCTTGGTTGGGGGGTTGAACACCGGGGAGCTGTTTTTT. Translated, it gives CASSLVGGLNTGELFF.

This clonotype was seen at least ten times. The chain's CDR3 is CASSSDSYSGNTIYF. CDR3 DNA sequence: TGTGCCAGCAGTTCGGACAGCTACTCTGGAAACACCATATATTTT. The chain has TRBV7-9 and TRBJ1-3; a possible D gene is TRBD1 (6 bases). Between the trimmed V and J ends, which lost 6 bases and 0 bases, there was a span of 12 bases. The CDR3 is 15 residues long. CDR1 is SEHNR and CDR2 is FQNEAQ in the germline V gene (reference sequence). Based on the CDR3 plus reference TRBV7-9 and TRBJ1-3, the full variable domain is DTGVSQNPRHKITKRGQNVTFRCDPISEHNRLYWYRQTLGQGPEFLTYFQNEAQLEKSRLLSDRFSAERPKGSFSTLEIQRTEQGDSAMYLCASSSDSYSGNTIYFGEGSWLTVV.

The chain recombines TRBV6-1 with TRBJ2-7; TRBD2 aligns across 12 bases. The CDR3 loop spans 14 amino acids. CDR1 and CDR2 from the germline V gene are MNHNS and SASEGT. V lost 3 bases, J lost 5 bases, and 2 bases stayed unmatched. CDR3 loop: CASSETSGSHEQYF. CDR3 coding DNA: TGTGCCAGCAGTGAGACTAGCGGGAGCCACGAGCAGTACTTC.

This clonotype was observed at least ten times. V is TRBV20-1 and J is TRBJ2-7, with 8 bases matching TRBD2. Per the germline V gene, CDR1 is DFQATT and CDR2 is SNEGSKA (reference sequence). The CDR3 has 13 residues. Trimming cost V 3 bases and J 5 bases; bases outside gene matches: 6. The CDR3 DNA reads TGCAGTGCTAGCGGGAGGGCCTTCAACGAGCAGTACTTC. This codes for CSASGRAFNEQYF.

This clonotype was found many times. V usage is TRBV14 and J usage is TRBJ2-5; D is unresolved. V shed 1 base and J shed 4 bases, with 4 bases lying between them. Germline lookup yields CDR1 SGHDN and CDR2 FVKESK. This CDR3 contains 12 residues. DNA of the CDR3: TGTGCCAGCAGCCAAGTAGGAGAGACCCAGTACTTC. Its translation: CASSQVGETQYF.

A remark on this clonotype: A read error may be the cause here, since a much bigger clone is one base away. The chain carries TRBV4-1 and TRBJ1-5; D is unresolved. V lost 0 bases, J lost 6 bases, and 12 bases lay in between. CDR1 is MGHRA, CDR2 YSYEKL, per germline. The CDR3 contains 15 residues. The CDR3 bases are TGCGCCAGCAGCCAAGATGGGAGGATCTGTCAGCCCCAGCATTTT. This encodes CASSQDGRICQPQHF.

This clonotype appeared many times. The genes are TRBV5-1 and TRBJ2-3; perhaps TRBD2 as D (5 bases). This CDR3 contains 14 residues. The germline gives CDR1 SGHRS, CDR2 YFSETQ. Trimming pared 3 bases from V and 0 bases from J, leaving 8 bases between. DNA for the CDR3: TGCGCCAGCAGCTCCGGGGATAGCACAGATACGCAGTATTTT. This codes for CASSSGDSTDTQYF.

The sample holds many counts of this clonotype. This chain connects TRBV12-3 or TRBV12-4 to TRBJ2-2; the match to TRBD2 covers 10 bases. V lost 6 bases to trimming and J lost 5 bases; unmatched junction nucleotides: 3. The CDR3 is made up of 14 amino acids. CDR3 coding DNA: TGTGCCAGCAGCCTGACTAGCGGGACCGGGGAGCTGTTTTTT. Its translation is CASSLTSGTGELFF.

The chain couples TRBV7-9 to TRBJ2-1; TRBD1 agrees at 8 bases. This CDR3 has 15 residues. From germline, CDR1 is SEHNR and CDR2 FQNEAQ (reference sequence). V gave up 6 bases and J gave up 0 bases; unmatched junction bases: 4. This CDR3 is CASRWTGSSYNEQFF. In nucleotides, the CDR3 is TGTGCCAGCAGGTGGACAGGGAGCTCCTACAATGAGCAGTTCTTC. Full variable domain (outside the CDR3, taken from reference TRBV7-9 and TRBJ2-1): DTGVSQNPRHKITKRGQNVTFRCDPISEHNRLYWYRQTLGQGPEFLTYFQNEAQLEKSRLLSDRFSAERPKGSFSTLEIQRTEQGDSAMYLCASRWTGSSYNEQFFGPGTRLTVL.

This clonotype was observed at least ten times. The chain is built from TRBV28 and TRBJ2-2, with D possibly matching TRBD2 (6 bases). V was cut by 0 bases and J by 4 bases, with 6 bases left in between. The CDR3 is 14 residues long. Per the germline V gene, CDR1 is MDHEN and CDR2 is SYDVKM. The CDR3 loop is CASSLWEGTGELFF. Written as DNA, the CDR3 is TGTGCCAGCAGTTTATGGGAGGGCACCGGGGAGCTGTTTTTT. Full variable domain (outside the CDR3, taken from reference TRBV28 and TRBJ2-2): DVKVTQSSRYLVKRTGEKVFLECVQDMDHENMFWYRQDPGLGLRLIYFSYDVKMKEKGDIPEGYSVSREKKERFSLILESASTNQTSMYLCASSLWEGTGELFFGEGSRLTVL.

This clonotype came up many times. V usage is TRBV27 and J usage is TRBJ1-5, with 9 bases that match TRBD1. V lost 6 bases to trimming and J lost 7 bases; unmatched junction nucleotides: 7. CDR1 is MNHEY, CDR2 SMNVEV, per germline (reference sequence). The CDR3 contains 14 residues. The CDR3: CASRGTGFFQPQHF. The DNA for the CDR3 is TGTGCCAGCAGAGGGACAGGGTTTTTCCAGCCCCAGCATTTT.

In this sample, this clonotype turned up many times. V usage is TRBV3-1 and J usage is TRBJ1-1; D might be TRBD1 (6 bases). The V gene lost 4 bases and the J gene lost 5 bases, with 11 bases spanning the gap. Germline V gene lookup returns CDR1 LGHDT and CDR2 YNNKEL (reference sequence). The length of the CDR3 is 13 residues. The CDR3 DNA reads TGTGCCAGCAGCCTACACAGGGAAACTGAAGCTTTCTTT. Amino acid sequence: CASSLHRETEAFF.

In its sample, this clonotype was seen a few times. CDR3 sequence (DNA): TGTGCCAGCAGTCCAGGGACCCGATATGGCTACACCTTC. Translating gives CASSPGTRYGYTF. This chain uses TRBV6-6 with TRBJ1-2; the D gene is possibly TRBD1 (5 bases). The V gene lost 5 bases and the J gene lost 5 bases, with 12 bases spanning the gap. The germline V gene has CDR1 MNHNY and CDR2 SVGAGI (reference sequence). This CDR3 comprises 13 residues.

This chain uses TRBV20-1 with TRBJ1-2, with 7 bases identical to TRBD1. The trim removed 4 bases at V and 10 bases at J, leaving 12 bases unmatched. From germline, CDR1 is DFQATT and CDR2 SNEGSKA (reference sequence). The CDR3 runs to 13 residues. This chain's CDR3 is CSATQTDRASYTF. Here the CDR3 DNA reads TGCAGTGCTACCCAAACTGACAGGGCCTCCTACACCTTC.

By share, this clonotype counts as medium-sized (0.01 to 0.1%). V and J are TRBV20-1 and TRBJ2-3, with 8 bases lining up with TRBD2. Per the germline V gene, CDR1 is DFQATT and CDR2 is SNEGSKA (reference sequence). V shed 5 bases, J shed 1 base, and the junction held 17 bases outside the gene matches. The CDR3 consists of 18 residues. The CDR3 protein is CSAPDHGASGSGTDTQYF. The CDR3 DNA is TGCAGTGCTCCCGACCATGGCGCCAGCGGGAGTGGCACAGATACGCAGTATTTT.

This clonotype was counted at least ten times. The chain combines TRBV7-9 with TRBJ1-1; 7 nucleotides match TRBD1. CDR3 length equals 13 residues. Per the germline V gene, CDR1 is SEHNR and CDR2 is FQNEAQ (reference sequence). Trimming took 5 bases from V and 3 from J; bases not matched to a gene: 3. CDR3 DNA: TGTGCCAGCAGCCTTACAGGGGACACTGAAGCTTTCTTT. Protein: CASSLTGDTEAFF.

This clonotype was detected many times. CDR3: CATGPSTQNNEQFF. CDR3 nucleotides: TGTGCCACGGGGCCTTCGACTCAAAACAATGAGCAGTTCTTC. The V call is TRBV15, the J call TRBJ2-1; D is possibly TRBD1 (5 bases). CDR3 length: 14 amino acids. The germline V gene has CDR1 LNHNV and CDR2 YYDKDF (reference sequence). V lost 9 bases to trimming and J lost 5 bases, with 17 bases between them.

Many counts were recorded for this clonotype. The chain couples TRBV27 to TRBJ2-2, with 10 bases identical to TRBD2. J lost 4 bases, V lost 4 bases, and 6 bases had no gene match. CDR1 MNHEY and CDR2 SMNVEV come from the germline V gene (reference sequence). CDR3 length: 16 residues. CDR3 protein: CASSSRTSGGTGELFF. The CDR3 nucleotides are TGTGCCAGCAGTTCGCGGACTAGCGGAGGCACCGGGGAGCTGTTTTTT.

The CDR3 sequence is CAISRGLAGVYEQYF. For the CDR3, the DNA is TGTGCCATCAGCCGCGGACTAGCGGGAGTCTACGAGCAGTACTTC. The chain carries TRBV10-3 and TRBJ2-7; 13 nucleotides match TRBD2. This CDR3 spans 15 amino acids. The germline V gene has CDR1 ENHRY and CDR2 SYGVKD. J lost 3 bases, V lost 6 bases, and 5 bases had no gene match.

This clonotype was detected many times. The CDR3 loop reads CASKGKTGLNNEQFF. CDR3 nucleotide sequence: TGTGCCAGCAAGGGAAAGACAGGACTTAACAATGAGCAGTTCTTC. This rearrangement joins TRBV28 to TRBJ2-1, with D perhaps matching TRBD1 (6 bases). The germline gives CDR1 MDHEN, CDR2 SYDVKM. V was trimmed by 7 bases and J by 5 bases, leaving 18 bases between them. The CDR3 is 15 residues long.

Ten or more counts support this clonotype. J is TRBJ1-1 and V is TRBV7-9; D gene ambiguous. The CDR3 loop spans 13 amino acids. The V gene lost 10 bases and the J gene lost 0 bases, with 12 bases spanning the gap. CDR1 and CDR2 (germline): SEHNR, FQNEAQ (reference sequence). This chain's CDR3 is CATSDRMNTEAFF. CDR3 sequence (DNA): TGTGCCACTTCGGACCGAATGAACACTGAAGCTTTCTTT.

This clonotype came up many times. V and J are TRBV5-5 and TRBJ1-5; the D is unclear. The CDR3 is 15 residues long. V was clipped by 2 bases and J by 2 bases, with 11 bases between them. CDR1 is SGHKS, CDR2 YYEKEE, per germline (reference sequence). CDR3 DNA sequence: TGTGCCAGCAGCTTCCAGCCTTACGGCAATCAGCCCCAGCATTTT. It specifies CASSFQPYGNQPQHF.

Within the sample, this clonotype is medium-sized (0.01 to 0.1%). The CDR3 loop reads CSARKDRTNTEAFF. For the CDR3, the DNA is TGCAGTGCTAGGAAAGACAGGACCAACACTGAAGCTTTCTTT. V is TRBV20-1 and J is TRBJ1-1, with D perhaps TRBD1 (6 bases). The V gene lost 3 bases and the J gene lost 2 bases, with 13 bases spanning the gap. Germline V gene data show CDR1 as DFQATT and CDR2 as SNEGSKA (reference sequence). CDR3 length: 14 amino acids.